This entry is about one T cell receptor (beta chain). Its target is unknown. During colonoscopy, one to two rectal pinch biopsies were collected. Controls had colonoscopy for suspected IBD, with normal endoscopy and no IBD the following year. Germline-derived CDR1 and CDR2 are SEHNR and FQNEAQ (reference sequence). This CDR3 contains 14 residues. V was pared by 1 base and J by 6 bases, with 13 bases between. The source of the sample is a study of pediatric ulcerative colitis. Study-wide results and caveats: Ulcerative colitis patients shared more blood-rectal clones than controls. Some T cells in rectal biopsies may come from blood, especially with overt colitis.

Data came from immunoSEQ multiplex PCR; TCRdb stores just in-frame clones and leaves some out. The table has roughly 16,000 clones, 80% seen once. This chain joins TRBV7-9 and TRBJ2-7, with D hard to call. The sequencing sample was made of gut tissue. The receptor comes from a boy between 5 and 17 years old who was a control in a study of pediatric ulcerative colitis. The CDR3 region has the DNA TGTGCCAGCAGCTTAGATACCTTTGGGCCCGAGCAGTACTTC. Translation: CASSLDTFGPEQYF.